These 20 T cell receptor beta chains were sequenced from one sample in a study of blood T cell repertoires in COVID-19. Libraries were prepared by immunoSEQ multiplex PCR; TCRdb keeps only in-frame clonotypes and omits some of them. There are around 140,000 clones in the sample; about nine tenths occur only once, and roughly 10% lies in the top ten. The sequenced sample consisted of PBMCs or T cells enriched from blood (not recorded which). The receptors come from a man aged 55 to 69 who had recovered from COVID-19.

The chain employs TRBV10-2 and TRBJ1-1; no reliable D call. V dropped 4 bases and J dropped 3 bases, with 9 bases sitting between them. This CDR3 has 13 amino acids. The germline V gene encodes CDR1 WSHSY and CDR2 SAAADI. The CDR3 DNA sequence: TGCGCCAGCAGTGGCAGGCTGTACACTGAAGCTTTCTTT. Translation: CASSGRLYTEAFF.

This clone was seen only a few times. The chain joins TRBV18 to TRBJ1-5, with D possibly matching TRBD1 (5 bases). Trimming pared 5 bases from V and 10 bases from J, leaving 15 bases between. The CDR3 spans 13 residues. Germline CDR1 is KGHSH and CDR2 is LQKENI. CDR3 DNA: TGTGCCAGCTCAAATAGTCATCAGGGACCCCAGCATTTT. Protein product: CASSNSHQGPQHF.

The table lists this clone with a few counts. CDR3 sequence reads: CASSSLERSAANEKLFF. The CDR3 DNA reads as TGCGCCAGCAGCTCGCTCGAGAGGAGCGCAGCTAATGAAAAACTGTTTTTT. J is TRBJ1-4 and V is TRBV5-1; D is unresolved. Trimming stripped 3 bases from V and 3 bases from J, with 18 bases between. From germline, CDR1 is SGHRS and CDR2 YFSETQ. There are 17 residues in the CDR3.

V and J are TRBV29-1 and TRBJ1-1, with a possible D match to TRBD1 (6 bases). Trimming took off 3 bases at V and 4 bases at J, with 9 bases between the two ends. Germline loops: CDR1 SQVTM, CDR2 ANQGSEA. The CDR3 has 12 amino acids. The DNA of the CDR3 is TGCAGCGTTGATAACAGGGCCACTGAAGCTTTCTTT. Amino acids: CSVDNRATEAFF.

The count of this clone is one. The chain recombines TRBV2 with TRBJ1-2; D not certain. The V end lost 3 bases, the J end lost 4 bases, and 9 bases lay between the germline ends. This CDR3 is built from 13 residues. The V gene's germline CDR1 is SNHLY and CDR2 FYNNEI. CDR3 DNA: TGTGCCAGCAGTGATGATACTATCTATGGCTACACCTTC. Translation: CASSDDTIYGYTF.

The gene calls are TRBV5-4 and TRBJ2-1; TRBD2 matches at 8 bases. Germline trimming cut 3 bases from V and 5 bases from J; bases unmatched to any gene: 7. The CDR3 loop spans 15 amino acids. The V gene's germline CDR1 is SGHNT and CDR2 YYREEE (reference sequence). CDR3 sequence: CASSSTGGPDNEQFF. In DNA, the CDR3 is TGTGCCAGCAGCTCGACGGGAGGGCCTGACAATGAGCAGTTCTTC. The whole variable domain, remainder taken from reference TRBV5-4 and TRBJ2-1, is ETGVTQSPTHLIKTRGQQVTLRCSSQSGHNTVSWYQQALGQGPQFIFQYYREEENGRGNFPPRFSGLQFPNYSSELNVNALELDDSALYLCASSSTGGPDNEQFFGPGTRLTVL.

The chain joins TRBV5-1 to TRBJ2-5; 12 bases align to TRBD2. Trimming removed 4 bases from V and 0 bases from J; junction bases left unmatched: 4. The length of the CDR3 is 16 residues. Germline CDR1 reads SGHRS; CDR2 reads YFSETQ. The CDR3 DNA reads as TGCGCCAGCAGCCCCGGACTAGCGGGGAACCAAGAGACCCAGTACTTC. Encoded protein: CASSPGLAGNQETQYF.

The genes are TRBV27 and TRBJ2-1, with 8 bases that match TRBD2. This CDR3 contains 12 residues. The junction had 1 base not matched to a gene; V was cut back by 6 bases and J by 6 bases. Germline V gene data show CDR1 as MNHEY and CDR2 as SMNVEV (reference sequence). Here the CDR3 DNA reads TGTGCCAGCAGGGGACTAGTCAATGAGCAGTTCTTC. Amino acids: CASRGLVNEQFF.

The rearrangement uses TRBV11-2 and TRBJ2-1; D is undetermined. CDR1 and CDR2 from the germline V gene are SGHAT and FQNNGV. V lost 4 bases and J 6 bases, leaving 4 bases between the germline ends. The CDR3 is 11 amino acids. The CDR3 here is CASSWLNEQFF. The DNA for the CDR3 is TGTGCCAGCAGCTGGCTCAATGAGCAGTTCTTC.

The gene calls are TRBV5-1 and TRBJ2-5; TRBD1 aligns across 10 bases. The CDR3 spans 15 residues. Germline CDR1 and CDR2: SGHRS and YFSETQ. Losses at the gene ends were 0 bases for V and 5 bases for J; bases not matched to a gene: 4. The CDR3 DNA sequence: TGCGCCAGCAGCTTGGGGGACAGGGGCGAGGAGACCCAGTACTTC. This codes for CASSLGDRGEETQYF. The full variable domain, in which reference TRBV5-1 and TRBJ2-5 provide the parts outside the CDR3, is KAGVTQTPRYLIKTRGQQVTLSCSPISGHRSVSWYQQTPGQGLQFLFEYFSETQRNKGNFPGRFSGRQFSNSRSEMNVSTLELGDSALYLCASSLGDRGEETQYFGPGTRLLVL.

The chain uses TRBV12-3 or TRBV12-4 and TRBJ1-2; the D is unclear. V was shortened by 2 bases and J by 4 bases, with 8 bases between the two germline ends. This CDR3 region has 13 residues. This CDR3 reads CASSLSQSYGYTF. CDR3 DNA: TGTGCCAGCAGTTTATCACAGTCCTATGGCTACACCTTC.

The chain combines TRBV30 with TRBJ1-1; TRBD1 is a possible D gene (6 bases). CDR3 size: 14 residues. The germline V gene has CDR1 GTSNPN and CDR2 SVGIG (reference sequence). V dropped 2 bases and J dropped 7 bases, with 17 bases sitting between them. CDR3 nucleotide sequence: TGTGCCTGGAGTTCTTACCGGGACAAGGATGAAGCTTTCTTT. This codes for CAWSSYRDKDEAFF.

The chain couples TRBV5-1 to TRBJ1-2, with TRBD1 as a possible D gene (5 bases). CDR1 and CDR2 from the germline V gene are SGHRS and YFSETQ. Trimming stripped 0 bases from V and 2 bases from J, with 8 bases between. The CDR3 totals 14 residues. The CDR3 DNA follows: TGCGCCAGCAGCTTGGATGCAGGGAACTATGGCTACACCTTC. Encoded protein: CASSLDAGNYGYTF.

This rearrangement joins TRBV2 to TRBJ1-3; D is unresolved. Trimming cost V 3 bases and J 3 bases, with 6 bases left between them. The CDR3 loop spans 13 amino acids. Germline CDR1 reads SNHLY; CDR2 reads FYNNEI. The CDR3 spells CASSEEVGNTIYF. The CDR3, as DNA: TGTGCCAGCAGTGAGGAGGTTGGAAACACCATATATTTT.

V is TRBV27 and J is TRBJ2-1; TRBD2 is a possible D gene (5 bases). Germline lookup yields CDR1 MNHEY and CDR2 SMNVEV (reference sequence). The V and J ends lost 7 bases and 2 bases respectively, with 9 bases between them. This CDR3 has 13 amino acids. CDR3 DNA: TGTGCCAGCAAAAACGGGGCCTACAATGAGCAGTTCTTC. Residues: CASKNGAYNEQFF.

The J gene is TRBJ1-1, the V gene TRBV5-6, with D unresolved. V gave up 4 bases and J gave up 8 bases, with 12 bases separating them. This CDR3 has 12 residues. Germline assignment: CDR1 SGHDT and CDR2 YYEEEE. CDR3 DNA sequence: TGTGCCAGCAGCCCCGCGGGCCGGGAAGCTTTCTTT. Translated, it gives CASSPAGREAFF.

The J gene is TRBJ1-5, the V gene TRBV19; TRBD1 might be the D (6 bases). V lost 2 bases to trimming and J lost 8 bases, with 10 bases between them. In germline, CDR1 is LNHDA, CDR2 SQIVND (reference sequence). The CDR3 is made up of 13 amino acids. CDR3 sequence: CASSIPRGEPQHF. CDR3 in DNA: TGTGCCAGTAGTATACCCAGGGGAGAGCCCCAGCATTTT.

The rearrangement uses TRBV5-1 and TRBJ1-4; D unresolved. The germline V gene encodes CDR1 SGHRS and CDR2 YFSETQ. The CDR3 is 13 residues long. The germline V and J ends were trimmed by 3 bases and 7 bases, with 10 bases remaining between them. CDR3 nucleotide sequence: TGCGCCAGCAGCTCAATTCCCAGTGAAAAACTGTTTTTT. Protein sequence: CASSSIPSEKLFF. The full variable domain, its missing parts supplied by reference TRBV5-1 and TRBJ1-4, is KAGVTQTPRYLIKTRGQQVTLSCSPISGHRSVSWYQQTPGQGLQFLFEYFSETQRNKGNFPGRFSGRQFSNSRSEMNVSTLELGDSALYLCASSSIPSEKLFFGSGTQLSVL.

The V gene is TRBV2, the J gene TRBJ1-5; D is undetermined. The CDR3 covers 18 residues. V was pared by 3 bases and J by 0 bases, with 18 bases between. Germline loops: CDR1 SNHLY, CDR2 FYNNEI. The CDR3 sequence is CASSDYFEGGYSNQPQHF. The DNA for the CDR3 is TGTGCCAGCAGTGATTATTTCGAGGGCGGATATAGCAATCAGCCCCAGCATTTT.

The chain carries TRBV5-1 and TRBJ1-1; D remains unclear. V was clipped by 3 bases and J by 3 bases, with 15 bases between them. The CDR3 length is 15 residues. Per germline, CDR1 SGHRS and CDR2 YFSETQ. The CDR3 loop reads CASSSGGRRDTEAFF. The DNA of the CDR3 is TGCGCCAGCAGCTCGGGAGGGAGGCGGGACACTGAAGCTTTCTTT.